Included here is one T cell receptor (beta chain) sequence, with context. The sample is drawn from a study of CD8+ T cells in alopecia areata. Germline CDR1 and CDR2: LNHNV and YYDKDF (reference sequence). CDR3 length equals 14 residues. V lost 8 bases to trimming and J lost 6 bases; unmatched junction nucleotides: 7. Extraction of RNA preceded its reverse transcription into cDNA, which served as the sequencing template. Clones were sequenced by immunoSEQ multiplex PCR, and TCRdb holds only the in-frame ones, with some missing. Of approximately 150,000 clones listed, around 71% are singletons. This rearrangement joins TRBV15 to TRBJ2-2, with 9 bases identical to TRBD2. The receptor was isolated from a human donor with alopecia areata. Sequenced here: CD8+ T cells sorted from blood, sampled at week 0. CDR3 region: CATQRGAGSGELFF. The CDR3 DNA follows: TGTGCCACCCAGCGGGGGGCGGGGTCCGGGGAGCTGTTTTTT.